The 21 T cell receptor beta chains below were found in one sample sequenced in a study of CD8+ T cells in alopecia areata. Sequencing templates came from extracted RNA that was reverse transcribed into cDNA. The data were produced by immunoSEQ multiplex PCR, yet TCRdb's version contains in-frame clones alone and is incomplete. The table lists 170,000 or so clones, about 63% of them singletons, with approximately 1.7% in the top ten. This specimen consisted of CD4+ T cells sorted from blood, obtained at week 0. Receptors were obtained from a human donor with alopecia areata.

This sequence joins TRBV10-3 and TRBJ2-3; D ambiguous. Germline-derived CDR1 and CDR2 are ENHRY and SYGVKD. This CDR3 is 17 amino acids long. V lost 0 bases to trimming and J lost 5 bases, with 18 bases between them. CDR3: CAISESIGRLAEDTQYF. In DNA form, the CDR3 reads TGTGCCATCAGTGAGTCTATCGGTCGGTTAGCTGAAGATACGCAGTATTTT.

With respect to this clone: The identical CDR3 is also encoded by other nucleotide sequences in the sample. V usage is TRBV14 and J usage is TRBJ1-5; D unclear. Germline V gives CDR1 SGHDN, CDR2 FVKESK. Trimming removed 3 bases from V and 3 bases from J, with 6 bases in between. The CDR3 runs to 13 residues. DNA of the CDR3: TGTGCCAGCAGCCAGGGTCTCAATCAGCCCCAGCATTTT. This encodes CASSQGLNQPQHF.

This clone was recorded only once. The V call is TRBV27, the J call TRBJ1-2, with a possible D match to TRBD1 (5 bases). The CDR3 sequence is 14 residues long. The germline CDR1 and CDR2 sequences are MNHEY and SMNVEV (reference sequence). V shed 5 bases and J shed 2 bases, with 12 bases lying between them. The CDR3 sequence is CASSPFDRNYGYTF. CDR3 bases: TGTGCCAGCAGTCCGTTCGACAGAAACTATGGCTACACCTTC.

The rearrangement uses TRBV2 and TRBJ1-4; D call uncertain. The CDR3 runs 15 residues. V was pared by 3 bases and J by 4 bases, with 12 bases between. Germline V gene data show CDR1 as SNHLY and CDR2 as FYNNEI. In DNA form, the CDR3 reads TGTGCCAGCAGTGACAGGTGGAACCATAATGAAAAACTGTTTTTT. This encodes CASSDRWNHNEKLFF.

The chain carries TRBV30 and TRBJ2-3, with D possibly TRBD1 on 5 matching bases. CDR1 is GTSNPN and CDR2 is SVGIG in the germline V gene (reference sequence). V lost 4 bases to trimming and J lost 2 bases, with 16 bases between them. CDR3 size: 15 residues. The CDR3 DNA reads TGTGCCTGGAATCCTTCAGGGATGCCCACAGATACGCAGTATTTT. This translates into CAWNPSGMPTDTQYF.

The rearrangement uses TRBV6-1 and TRBJ1-1, with 8 bases fitting TRBD1. CDR3 length: 13 residues. Germline V lookup: CDR1 MNHNS, CDR2 SASEGT. V dropped 5 bases and J dropped 5; count of bases not matched to a gene: 4. The CDR3, as DNA: TGTGCCAGCAGTTTAACAGGGGGGACTGAAGCTTTCTTT. The encoded protein is CASSLTGGTEAFF.

The rearrangement joins TRBV14 to TRBJ2-7; no definite D call. V was clipped by 1 base and J by 3 bases, with 16 bases between them. The length of the CDR3 is 16 residues. Germline values: CDR1 SGHDN, CDR2 FVKESK. The CDR3, as DNA: TGTGCCAGCAGCCAAGCGAACGGGTTGAGGAACTACGAGCAGTACTTC. This sequence encodes CASSQANGLRNYEQYF.

This clone was picked up a small number of times. The chain joins TRBV6-6 to TRBJ1-5; D is unclear. CDR1 and CDR2 (germline): MNHNY, SVGAGI (reference sequence). This CDR3 comprises 13 residues. V was trimmed by 2 bases and J by 0 bases, leaving 2 bases between them. DNA for the CDR3: TGTGCCAGCAGTTACGATAGCAATCAGCCCCAGCATTTT. Its translation is CASSYDSNQPQHF.

This chain uses TRBV5-8 with TRBJ1-5; D is undetermined. Germline-derived CDR1 and CDR2 are SGHTS and YDEGEE. Trimming shortened V by 4 bases and J by 0 bases, and 14 bases separated the two germline ends. This CDR3 has 16 amino acids. CDR3 in amino acids: CASSPYTRYSNQPQHF. The CDR3 nucleotides are TGTGCCAGCAGCCCCTACACCCGGTATAGCAATCAGCCCCAGCATTTT.

The rearrangement joins TRBV12-5 to TRBJ1-6, with D possibly matching TRBD1 (5 bases). Trimming left V 3 bases short and J 7 bases short, with 10 bases between. The V gene's germline CDR1 is LGHNT and CDR2 FRNRAP. The CDR3 extends over 14 amino acids. CDR3 DNA sequence: TGTGCTAGTGGTTTAGAGTCAGGGAATTCACCCCTCCACTTT. This encodes CASGLESGNSPLHF.

The genes are TRBV29-1 and TRBJ2-7, with D perhaps TRBD2 (5 bases). The CDR3 runs 10 residues. Germline CDR1 and CDR2: SQVTM and ANQGSEA. Trimming took off 6 bases at V and 7 bases at J, with 10 bases between the two ends. CDR3 sequence reads: CSVGSGEQYF. The CDR3, as DNA: TGCAGCGTCGGATCGGGAGAGCAGTACTTC.

This chain connects TRBV4-1 to TRBJ2-7; either TRBD1 or TRBD2 may fit D (6 bases each). V was trimmed by 6 bases and J by 0 bases, leaving 12 bases between them. Germline loops: CDR1 MGHRA, CDR2 YSYEKL. The CDR3 is 14 residues long. The CDR3 spells CASSLGGLSYEQYF. CDR3 nucleotides: TGCGCCAGCAGTCTCGGGGGCCTCTCCTACGAGCAGTACTTC.

The sample holds many counts of this clone. This rearrangement joins TRBV9 to TRBJ2-2, with 8 bases that match TRBD2. V was pared by 6 bases and J by 5 bases, with 9 bases of the junction left unmatched. The CDR3 length is 15 residues. Germline lookup yields CDR1 SGDLS and CDR2 YYNGEE. The CDR3 here is CASKAGGVTTGELFF. The CDR3 bases are TGTGCCAGCAAGGCGGGGGGCGTTACTACCGGGGAGCTGTTTTTT. Full variable domain (missing parts from reference TRBV9 and TRBJ2-2): DSGVTQTPKHLITATGQRVTLRCSPRSGDLSVYWYQQSLDQGLQFLIQYYNGEERAKGNILERFSAQQFPDLHSELNLSSLELGDSALYFCASKAGGVTTGELFFGEGSRLTVL.

This clone has more than one count but fewer than ten. The V call is TRBV27, the J call TRBJ2-2, with 8 bases matching TRBD1. The CDR3 runs 17 residues. J lost 0 bases, V lost 6 bases, and 9 bases had no gene match. Germline V gene data show CDR1 as MNHEY and CDR2 as SMNVEV (reference sequence). The CDR3 region is CASRLGQGQSNTGELFF. The DNA for the CDR3 is TGTGCCAGCAGACTAGGACAGGGTCAATCGAACACCGGGGAGCTGTTTTTT.

The V call is TRBV11-1, the J call TRBJ2-7; no firm D call. CDR1 and CDR2 (germline): SGHAT, FQDESV (reference sequence). CDR3 length equals 12 residues. V lost 0 bases to trimming and J lost 5 bases, with 5 bases between them. DNA for the CDR3: TGTGCCAGCAGCTTAGCTCCAAACGAGCAGTACTTC. The encoded protein is CASSLAPNEQYF. Full variable domain (remainder filled in from reference TRBV11-1 and TRBJ2-7): EAEVAQSPRYKITEKSQAVAFWCDPISGHATLYWYRQILGQGPELLVQFQDESVVDDSQLPKDRFSAERLKGVDSTLKIQPAELGDSAMYLCASSLAPNEQYFGPGTRLTVT.

A few counts support this clone. This chain uses TRBV4-3 with TRBJ1-1, with unresolved D. V was shortened by 4 bases and J by 1 base, with 10 bases between the two germline ends. CDR1 is LGHNA and CDR2 is YSLEER in the germline V gene. This CDR3 comprises 14 residues. CDR3 in DNA: TGCGCCAGCAGCCTTGCCAGGCGGAACACTGAAGCTTTCTTT. The encoded protein is CASSLARRNTEAFF.

The genes are TRBV5-1 and TRBJ2-1, with TRBD1 identical over 9 bases. CDR1 is SGHRS and CDR2 is YFSETQ in the germline V gene. The CDR3 has 14 residues. The V gene end was trimmed by 4 bases and the J gene end by 7 bases; junction bases not matched to a gene: 6. The CDR3: CASSPGDRENEQFF. The CDR3 DNA reads as TGCGCCAGCAGCCCCGGGGACAGGGAAAATGAGCAGTTCTTC.

This clone was recorded at least ten times. J is TRBJ2-7 and V is TRBV7-2; TRBD2 is a possible D gene (6 bases). V was cut by 2 bases and J by 2 bases, with 10 bases left in between. The length of the CDR3 is 14 residues. Germline V gives CDR1 SGHTA, CDR2 FQGNSA. The CDR3 DNA reads TGTGCCAGCAGCTTATACGGGGGAGCCTACGAGCAGTACTTC. It encodes CASSLYGGAYEQYF.

This chain links TRBV19 with TRBJ1-2, with TRBD1 as a possible D gene (5 bases). The V end was cut by 3 bases, the J end by 3 bases, with 8 bases between. This CDR3 has 13 amino acids. The germline CDR1 and CDR2 sequences are LNHDA and SQIVND (reference sequence). CDR3 coding DNA: TGTGCCAGTAGTATCGACAGCGACTATGGCTACACCTTC. Translating gives CASSIDSDYGYTF.

Concerning this clone itself: At one end the junction does not follow the germline gene, possibly because of a read error. The chain carries TRBV30 and TRBJ1-1, with D uncertain. The CDR3 totals 13 residues. Germline V gene data show CDR1 as GTSNPN and CDR2 as SVGIG (reference sequence). The CDR3 region is CARSEDMNTEAFF. The CDR3 DNA reads as TGTGCCCGGAGTGAAGACATGAACACTGAAGCTTTCTTT.

The chain has TRBV28 and TRBJ2-5; no reliable D call. V was clipped by 1 base and J by 2 bases, with 11 bases between them. The CDR3 spans 15 residues. Germline CDR1 MDHEN, CDR2 SYDVKM. CDR3 protein: CASSLSPEGQETQYF. In DNA, the CDR3 is TGTGCCAGCAGTTTATCACCAGAAGGTCAAGAGACCCAGTACTTC.